One sample yielded the 18 T cell receptor beta chains listed below, sequenced in a study of neurological immune-mediated disorders. Via MiXCR, TCRdb re-called the 5' RACE reads, giving one row per CDR3 protein. The sample holds approximately 37,000 distinct CDR3 sequences; 13% to 15% are singletons and the top ten take 25% to 30%. The sample comprised PBMCs. All receptors derive from a woman in her 50s with HTLV-1-associated myelopathy (HAM/TSP).

At least ten counts were recorded for this clonotype. This rearrangement joins TRBV7-3 to TRBJ2-2, with D tentatively TRBD1 (5 bases). V was pared by 3 bases and J by 6 bases, with 20 bases between. The germline gives CDR1 SGHTA, CDR2 FQGTGA. CDR3 length equals 17 residues. The CDR3 region has the DNA TGTGCCAGCAGCTTCTACCCCCTGGGGCCGGGTTCCGGGGAGCTGTTTTTT. Its translation is CASSFYPLGPGSGELFF.

The chain couples TRBV21-1 to TRBJ2-7; the table's D call, TRBD2, was not checked against the DNA. TRBV21-1 is noted as a pseudogene. The length of the CDR3 is 13 residues. CDR3 sequence: CASGQDYSYEQYV. CDR3 sequence (DNA): TGTGCCAGCGGTCAGGACTATTCCTACGAGCAGTACGTC.

This clonotype came up many times. This chain connects TRBV24-1 to TRBJ1-5; possible D gene TRBD1, 6 bases. Germline CDR1 and CDR2: KGHDR and SFDVKD. With 3 bases removed from V and 0 bases from J, the gap between germline ends came to 14 bases. This CDR3 spans 17 amino acids. The CDR3 region is CATSDGGGGYSNQPQHF. In DNA, the CDR3 is TGTGCCACCAGTGATGGAGGGGGGGGATATAGCAATCAGCCCCAGCATTTT.

This clonotype was counted many times. This rearrangement joins TRBV3-1 to TRBJ2-7; 10 bases agree with TRBD2. The CDR3 runs to 17 residues. Germline CDR1 and CDR2: LGHDT and YNNKEL (reference sequence). V shed 4 bases and J 0 bases; nucleotides not matched to a gene: 9. CDR3 sequence: CASSPTSGLAYSYEQYF. CDR3 nucleotide sequence: TGTGCCAGCAGCCCGACCTCGGGACTAGCGTACTCCTACGAGCAGTACTTC.

This clonotype has a count of ten or more. The chain combines TRBV5-1 with TRBJ1-3, with D perhaps TRBD1 (5 bases). Between the trimmed V and J ends, which lost 9 bases and 4 bases, there was a span of 8 bases. The germline gives CDR1 SGHRS, CDR2 YFSETQ. The CDR3 has 11 residues. DNA of the CDR3: TGCGCCATCCGACAGGGAAACACCATATATTTT. Translated: CAIRQGNTIYF.

There are many counts of this clonotype. CDR3: CASSVDSGYEQYF. CDR3 DNA sequence: TGTGCCAGCAGCGTAGACTCAGGGTACGAGCAGTACTTC. This chain links TRBV9 with TRBJ2-7; tentative D call: TRBD1 (5 bases). Germline CDR1 is SGDLS and CDR2 is YYNGEE. CDR3 length equals 13 residues. The V and J ends lost 0 bases and 4 bases respectively, with 8 bases between them.

This clonotype was counted ten times or more. This rearrangement joins TRBV10-1 to TRBJ2-3; 7 positions agree with TRBD2. Germline V gene lookup returns CDR1 WNHNN and CDR2 SYGVQD (reference sequence). This CDR3 is built from 17 residues. V shed 2 bases and J 0 bases; nucleotides not matched to a gene: 8. The CDR3 loop is CASSEGWGGTSTDTQYF. The CDR3 DNA reads as TGCGCCAGCAGTGAGGGATGGGGGGGAACTAGCACAGATACGCAGTATTTT.

Ten or more counts support this clonotype. The CDR3 nucleotides read TGCAGTGCTAACGGGGGAGCCTTCTCTGGAAACACCATATATTTT. Amino acid sequence: CSANGGAFSGNTIYF. The V and J genes are TRBV20-1 and TRBJ1-3, with a possible D match to TRBD1 (5 bases). The CDR3 sequence is 15 residues long. Per germline, CDR1 DFQATT and CDR2 SNEGSKA (reference sequence). Trimming left V 4 bases short and J 0 bases short, with 13 bases between.

The sample holds many counts of this clonotype. The genes are TRBV5-1 and TRBJ1-1, with 7 bases lining up with TRBD1. V was clipped by 0 bases and J by 1 base; unmatched bases: 3. Germline V gene lookup returns CDR1 SGHRS and CDR2 YFSETQ. The length of the CDR3 is 15 residues. In DNA form, the CDR3 reads TGCGCCAGCAGCTTGGGGAACAGGGGGAACACTGAAGCTTTCTTT. This encodes CASSLGNRGNTEAFF.

The chain employs TRBV19 and TRBJ1-5; no definite D call. The germline V gene encodes CDR1 LNHDA and CDR2 SQIVND (reference sequence). Trimming cost V 4 bases and J 9 bases, with 16 bases left between them. The length of the CDR3 is 14 residues. In DNA, the CDR3 is TGTGCCAGTAGTACCCCGGGCTACATCACGCCCCAGCATTTT. It codes for CASSTPGYITPQHF. Combining the CDR3 with reference TRBV19 and TRBJ1-5 gives the whole variable domain DGGITQSPKYLFRKEGQNVTLSCEQNLNHDAMYWYRQDPGQGLRLIYYSQIVNDFQKGDIAEGYSVSREKKESFPLTVTSAQKNPTAFYLCASSTPGYITPQHFGDGTRLSIL.

This clonotype was detected many times. The genes are TRBV27 and TRBJ2-3; D may correspond to TRBD1 or TRBD2 (5 bases each). The CDR3 covers 15 residues. Trimming removed 1 base at V and 6 bases at J, with 14 bases between. The germline gives CDR1 MNHEY, CDR2 SMNVEV (reference sequence). CDR3 nucleotide sequence: TGTGCCAGCAGTTTATTCTTCCCGGGGCGGGATACGCAGTATTTT. It codes for CASSLFFPGRDTQYF.

This clonotype was counted ten times or more. The chain combines TRBV27 with TRBJ1-4; the D gene is possibly TRBD1 (5 bases). The CDR3 loop spans 13 amino acids. Trimming removed 4 bases from V and 10 bases from J, with 13 bases in between. Looked up from germline, CDR1 is MNHEY and CDR2 is SMNVEV (reference sequence). The CDR3 DNA follows: TGTGCCAGCAGTTGGGACGGCGTCGGAAAACTGTTTTTT. Translation gives CASSWDGVGKLFF. Using reference TRBV27 and TRBJ1-4 for the parts outside the CDR3, the full variable domain is EAQVTQNPRYLITVTGKKLTVTCSQNMNHEYMSWYRQDPGLGLRQIYYSMNVEVTDKGDVPEGYKVSRKEKRNFPLILESPSPNQTSLYFCASSWDGVGKLFFGSGTQLSVL.

This clonotype was detected once. This could be a read error, since a much larger clone is one nucleotide away. The V gene is TRBV5-1, the J gene TRBJ2-5; 7 nucleotides agree with TRBD2. The CDR3 contains 13 residues. Looked up from germline, CDR1 is SGHRS and CDR2 is YFSETQ. CDR3 nucleotide sequence: TGCGCCATCAGCCCGACTAGCTACGAGACCCAGTACTTC. As protein: CAISPTSYETQYF.

This clonotype was found many times. The chain combines TRBV4-3 with TRBJ2-2; 10 nucleotides line up with TRBD1. CDR1 and CDR2 (germline): LGHNA, YSLEER. The ends lost 2 bases at V and 5 bases at J; junction bases unmatched: 5. The CDR3 length is 16 residues. The CDR3, as DNA: TGCGCCAGCAGCCAATACCGGGACAGGGGAACCGGGGAGCTGTTTTTT. Protein product: CASSQYRDRGTGELFF.

The chain joins TRBV5-1 to TRBJ1-5, with D maybe TRBD1 (5 bases). In germline, CDR1 is SGHRS, CDR2 YFSETQ. This CDR3 comprises 15 residues. V shed 1 base and J shed 4 bases, with 12 bases lying between them. CDR3 sequence (DNA): TGCGCCAGCAGCTTGCGTAACAGGACTAATCAGCCCCAGCATTTT. It is translated as CASSLRNRTNQPQHF.

This clonotype has at least ten counts. The chain recombines TRBV7-9 with TRBJ1-1, with 7 bases matching TRBD1. CDR1 and CDR2 (germline): SEHNR, FQNEAQ (reference sequence). With 8 bases clipped from V and 3 bases from J, the junction kept 12 bases outside the gene matches. There are 15 residues in the CDR3. The DNA for the CDR3 is TGTGCCAGCCCAAATATCGGACAGGAGGACACTGAAGCTTTCTTT. Residues: CASPNIGQEDTEAFF.

This clonotype has a count of ten or more. This chain connects TRBV5-1 to TRBJ2-1; TRBD1 matches 8 bases. With 2 bases clipped from V and 5 bases from J, the junction kept 3 bases outside the gene matches. The CDR3 contains 14 residues. Germline CDR1 reads SGHRS; CDR2 reads YFSETQ. For the CDR3, the DNA is TGCGCCAGCAGCTTAGGACAGGGAAACAATGAGCAGTTCTTC. Protein product: CASSLGQGNNEQFF.

The table lists this clonotype with many counts. V usage is TRBV2 and J usage is TRBJ1-3; D is ambiguous. V was trimmed by 8 bases and J by 10 bases, leaving 15 bases between them. Germline V gives CDR1 SNHLY, CDR2 FYNNEI. The CDR3 has 12 amino acids. The chain's CDR3 is CASEGLQGTIYF. DNA for the CDR3: TGTGCCAGCGAAGGGCTGCAAGGGACCATATATTTT.